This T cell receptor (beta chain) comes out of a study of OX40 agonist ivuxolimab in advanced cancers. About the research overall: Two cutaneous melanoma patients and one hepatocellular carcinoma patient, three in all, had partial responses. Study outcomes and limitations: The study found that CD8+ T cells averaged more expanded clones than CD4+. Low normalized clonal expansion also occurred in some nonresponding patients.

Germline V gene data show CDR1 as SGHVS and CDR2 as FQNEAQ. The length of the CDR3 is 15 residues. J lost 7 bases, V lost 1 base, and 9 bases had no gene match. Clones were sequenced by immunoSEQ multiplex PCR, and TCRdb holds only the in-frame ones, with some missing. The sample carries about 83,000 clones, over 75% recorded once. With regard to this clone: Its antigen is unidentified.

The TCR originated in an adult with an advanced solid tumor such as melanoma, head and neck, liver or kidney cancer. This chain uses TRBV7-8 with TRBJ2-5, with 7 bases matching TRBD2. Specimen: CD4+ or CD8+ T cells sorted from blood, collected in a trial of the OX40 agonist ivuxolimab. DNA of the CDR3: TGTGCCAGCAGCTTAGGGGACTACTTAAAGACGACCCAGTACTTC. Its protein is CASSLGDYLKTTQYF.